This paragraph covers one T cell receptor beta chain sequence. Its specificity is not known. V was clipped by 1 base and J by 1 base, with 14 bases between them. The CDR3 consists of 17 residues. The germline CDR1 and CDR2 sequences are MNHNS and SASEGT. These data originate in a study of vaccination and CD4 T cells after COVID-19. Study observations and caveats: SARS-CoV-2-reactive clonotypes rose nonsignificantly, with the median going from roughly 21 to 40.

Specified treatment: approximately 10-day PBMC culture with coronavirus spike peptide pools or control peptides (ViraFEST assay). The study sequenced cultured CD4+ T cell DNA using the Oncomine TCR Beta short-read assay. One entry per CDR3 protein results from TCRdb running MiXCR on the PCR reads. The repertoire includes about 19,000 distinct CDR3 sequences, about 61% of them detected once, and around 9.6% sits in the top ten. Sample: CD4+ T cells from blood, cultured in vitro. The sequence derives from a human donor who had recovered from COVID-19. The gene calls are TRBV6-1 and TRBJ2-1, with D possibly matching TRBD2 (6 bases). Here the CDR3 reads CASSEDSVAVSYNEQFF. The CDR3 DNA sequence: TGTGCCAGCAGTGAAGACTCTGTAGCGGTTTCCTACAATGAGCAGTTCTTC.